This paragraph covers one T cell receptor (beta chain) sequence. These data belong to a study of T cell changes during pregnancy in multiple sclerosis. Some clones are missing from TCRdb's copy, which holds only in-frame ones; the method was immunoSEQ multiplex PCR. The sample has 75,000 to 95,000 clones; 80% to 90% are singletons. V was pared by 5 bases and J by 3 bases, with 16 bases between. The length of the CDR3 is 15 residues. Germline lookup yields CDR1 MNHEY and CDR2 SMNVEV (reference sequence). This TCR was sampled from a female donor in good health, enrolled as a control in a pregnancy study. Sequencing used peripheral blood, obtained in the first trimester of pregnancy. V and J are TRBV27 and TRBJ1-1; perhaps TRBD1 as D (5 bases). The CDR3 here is CASSALPKGDTEAFF. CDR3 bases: TGTGCCAGCAGTGCCCTCCCAAAAGGGGACACTGAAGCTTTCTTT.